A single TCR beta chain is shown here with its context. This CDR3 contains 14 residues. Germline V lookup: CDR1 MGHDK, CDR2 SYGVNS. V was trimmed by 3 bases and J by 0 bases, leaving 9 bases between them. Profiled with immunoSEQ multiplex PCR; TCRdb holds only in-frame clones, not every one. The table shows about 380,000 clones, with about 88% occurring only once. The data originate from a study of blood T cell repertoires in COVID-19. Study-wide context: The origin of the acute and convalescent COVID-19 samples was the United States, Italy and Spain.

The origin of this receptor is a woman younger than 35 who had recovered from COVID-19. The specimen sequenced was PBMCs or T cells enriched from blood (not recorded which). The chain couples TRBV25-1 to TRBJ2-7, with D tentatively TRBD2 (6 bases). CDR3 DNA sequence: TGTGCCAGCAGTGATCCGGGACTCTCCTACGAGCAGTACTTC. Its translation is CASSDPGLSYEQYF.